A selection of T cell receptor beta chains follows, all from one sample in a study of blood T cell repertoires in COVID-19. Libraries were prepared by immunoSEQ multiplex PCR; TCRdb keeps only in-frame clonotypes and omits some of them. The table has tens of thousands of clones, approximately 80% seen once. Sequenced material: peripheral blood. The receptors here all came from a man older than 75 with active or convalescent COVID-19. Each CDR3 is given with its conserved first and last residue. Fields, in order: clone size, D gene, J gene, V gene, CDR3 protein, CDR3 DNA. D genes are given only for firm matches. Clone size, where shown, is once, few, many, or a class for clones that have expanded.

abundance: .; d_gene: .; j_gene: TRBJ2-7; v_gene: TRBV5-1; CDR3aa: CASSPGRDSLTYEQYF; CDR3nt: TGCGCCAGCAGCCCGGGGCGGGACAGCTTGACCTACGAGCAGTACTTC
abundance: few; d_gene: .; j_gene: TRBJ1-6; v_gene: TRBV7-9; CDR3aa: CASSFLSSYNSPLHF; CDR3nt: TGTGCCAGCAGCTTCCTAAGCTCCTATAATTCACCCCTCCACTTT
abundance: .; d_gene: .; j_gene: TRBJ2-5; v_gene: TRBV5-1; CDR3aa: CASKFQGKETQYF; CDR3nt: TGCGCCAGCAAATTCCAGGGTAAAGAGACCCAGTACTTC
abundance: .; d_gene: TRBD2; j_gene: TRBJ2-3; v_gene: TRBV7-2; CDR3aa: CASSLNLAGGPDTQYF; CDR3nt: TGTGCCAGCAGCTTAAACCTAGCGGGAGGTCCAGATACGCAGTATTTT
abundance: once; d_gene: TRBD2; j_gene: TRBJ2-1; v_gene: TRBV5-4; CDR3aa: CASSLWGLAGGVEQFF; CDR3nt: TGTGCCAGCAGCTTGTGGGGACTAGCGGGAGGGGTTGAGCAGTTCTTC
abundance: .; d_gene: TRBD1; j_gene: TRBJ2-6; v_gene: TRBV29-1; CDR3aa: CSVFGQGGSSGANVLTF; CDR3nt: TGCAGCGTTTTCGGACAGGGAGGAAGCTCTGGGGCCAACGTCCTGACTTTC
abundance: .; d_gene: TRBD1; j_gene: TRBJ2-2; v_gene: TRBV5-1; CDR3aa: CASSSQGAGELFF; CDR3nt: TGCGCCAGCAGCTCCCAGGGGGCGGGGGAGCTGTTTTTT
abundance: .; d_gene: TRBD2; j_gene: TRBJ2-7; v_gene: TRBV4-2; CDR3aa: CASSPSLAGNFGQYF; CDR3nt: TGTGCCAGCAGCCCAAGTCTAGCGGGGAACTTCGGGCAGTACTTC
abundance: .; d_gene: TRBD2; j_gene: TRBJ2-1; v_gene: TRBV11-1; CDR3aa: CASSPQRGYNEQFF; CDR3nt: TGTGCCAGCAGCCCGCAGCGGGGCTACAATGAGCAGTTCTTC
abundance: once; d_gene: .; j_gene: TRBJ1-6; v_gene: TRBV18; CDR3aa: CASSPREFVASQGSYNSPLHF; CDR3nt: TGTGCCAGCTCACCACGGGAATTTGTCGCCTCCCAGGGCTCCTATAATTCACCCCTCCACTTT
abundance: .; d_gene: .; j_gene: TRBJ1-2; v_gene: TRBV6-5; CDR3aa: CASSYGELYGYTF; CDR3nt: TGTGCCAGCAGTTACGGTGAACTCTATGGCTACACCTTC
abundance: .; d_gene: TRBD2; j_gene: TRBJ2-2; v_gene: TRBV7-2; CDR3aa: CASSSISGSGGTGELFF; CDR3nt: TGTGCCAGCAGCTCCATTAGCGGGAGTGGCGGCACCGGGGAGCTGTTTTTT
abundance: .; d_gene: TRBD2; j_gene: TRBJ2-5; v_gene: TRBV7-2; CDR3aa: CASSATSGGTQYF; CDR3nt: TGTGCCAGCAGCGCGACTAGCGGCGGGACCCAGTACTTC
abundance: .; d_gene: TRBD2; j_gene: TRBJ2-3; v_gene: TRBV5-4; CDR3aa: CASSFGTTSSGGTQYF; CDR3nt: TGTGCCAGCAGCTTTGGGACTACCTCCTCCGGGGGGACGCAGTATTTT
abundance: .; d_gene: TRBD2; j_gene: TRBJ2-1; v_gene: TRBV2; CDR3aa: CASSRGDNEQFF; CDR3nt: TGTGCCAGCAGTCGGGGGGACAATGAGCAGTTCTTC
abundance: .; d_gene: TRBD1; j_gene: TRBJ1-3; v_gene: TRBV3-1/TRBV3-2; CDR3aa: CASRQSGAGGAGNTIYF; CDR3nt: TGTGCCAGCAGACAGTCCGGTGCAGGGGGAGCTGGAAACACCATATATTTT
abundance: .; d_gene: TRBD1; j_gene: TRBJ1-1; v_gene: TRBV28; CDR3aa: CASSLWGQKNTEAFF; CDR3nt: TGTGCCAGCAGTTTGTGGGGACAGAAGAACACTGAAGCTTTCTTT
abundance: .; d_gene: TRBD1; j_gene: TRBJ2-7; v_gene: TRBV6-4; CDR3aa: CASSDEPGQGNEQYF; CDR3nt: TGTGCCAGCAGTGATGAGCCGGGACAGGGGAACGAGCAGTACTTC
abundance: .; d_gene: TRBD2; j_gene: TRBJ2-7; v_gene: TRBV2; CDR3aa: CAIGTSGGDEQYF; CDR3nt: TGTGCCATAGGGACTAGCGGGGGCGACGAGCAGTACTTC
abundance: .; d_gene: TRBD1; j_gene: TRBJ1-5; v_gene: TRBV7-9; CDR3aa: CASTKDRGTNQPQHF; CDR3nt: TGTGCCAGCACCAAGGACAGGGGGACGAATCAGCCCCAGCATTTT
abundance: .; d_gene: .; j_gene: TRBJ1-5; v_gene: TRBV19; CDR3aa: CASRQGLGQPQHF; CDR3nt: TGTGCCAGTAGGCAGGGGTTGGGTCAGCCCCAGCATTTT
abundance: .; d_gene: TRBD1; j_gene: TRBJ1-1; v_gene: TRBV6-5; CDR3aa: CASRGDSHEAFF; CDR3nt: TGTGCCAGCAGGGGGGACAGCCACGAAGCTTTCTTT
abundance: .; d_gene: TRBD1; j_gene: TRBJ1-2; v_gene: TRBV13; CDR3aa: CASSPDRGIYGYTF; CDR3nt: TGTGCCAGCAGTCCGGACAGGGGCATCTATGGCTACACCTTC
abundance: few; d_gene: TRBD2; j_gene: TRBJ2-2; v_gene: TRBV7-9; CDR3aa: CASSLSSAGGLYTGELFF; CDR3nt: TGTGCCAGCAGCTTATCTTCGGCGGGAGGGCTGTACACCGGGGAGCTGTTTTTT
abundance: .; d_gene: TRBD2; j_gene: TRBJ2-3; v_gene: TRBV4-3; CDR3aa: CASSQTGLVGTDTQYF; CDR3nt: TGCGCCAGCAGCCAAACGGGACTAGTCGGCACAGATACGCAGTATTTT
abundance: few; d_gene: TRBD1; j_gene: TRBJ1-4; v_gene: TRBV4-2; CDR3aa: CASSQAGGNREKLFF; CDR3nt: TGTGCCAGCAGCCAAGCAGGGGGTAATCGTGAAAAACTGTTTTTT
abundance: few; d_gene: .; j_gene: TRBJ1-6; v_gene: TRBV27; CDR3aa: CASSLRQGDNSPLHF; CDR3nt: TGTGCCAGCAGTTTGCGGCAGGGCGATAATTCACCCCTCCACTTT
abundance: few; d_gene: TRBD2; j_gene: TRBJ2-7; v_gene: TRBV7-7; CDR3aa: CASSPGGPGGGEQYF; CDR3nt: TGTGCTAGCAGCCCGGGGGGCCCGGGGGGGGGCGAGCAGTACTTC
abundance: .; d_gene: .; j_gene: TRBJ2-7; v_gene: TRBV4-2; CDR3aa: CASSPAPNYEQYF; CDR3nt: TGTGCCAGCAGCCCCGCGCCAAACTACGAGCAGTACTTC
abundance: .; d_gene: TRBD2; j_gene: TRBJ2-7; v_gene: TRBV28; CDR3aa: CASSLSGTSGSYEQYF; CDR3nt: TGTGCCAGCAGTTTATCCGGGACTAGCGGATCCTACGAGCAGTACTTC
abundance: .; d_gene: TRBD1; j_gene: TRBJ2-2; v_gene: TRBV10-1; CDR3aa: CASSGQGVGELFF; CDR3nt: TGCGCCAGCAGTGGTCAGGGGGTCGGGGAGCTGTTTTTT
abundance: .; d_gene: .; j_gene: TRBJ1-5; v_gene: TRBV4-1; CDR3aa: CASRQDSYQPQHF; CDR3nt: TGCGCCAGCAGACAGGATTCGTATCAGCCCCAGCATTTT